The clone carrying this TCR beta chain showed up just a few times. Its target is unknown. This sample is drawn from a study of Ad26.COV2.S vaccination and SARS-CoV-2 variants. Findings and caveats of the study: Responses of T cells in total may have been underestimated by the TCR breadth and depth analyses. Reports say spike-specific CD8+ and CD4+ T cell responses covered substantial breadth after vaccination.

Trimming pared 5 bases from V and 6 bases from J, leaving 7 bases between. CDR3 length: 11 amino acids. The V gene's germline CDR1 is SNHLY and CDR2 FYNNEI. The method was immunoSEQ multiplex PCR; TCRdb's version includes in-frame clones alone and lacks a portion of them. This sample has 46,000 or so clones; approximately 80% occur once, and the top ten carry approximately 44%. The chain couples TRBV2 to TRBJ2-5; D not certain. The clonotype was recovered from a human donor who had recovered from COVID-19. Source: peripheral blood, taken after recovery from COVID-19. The CDR3: CASSRFQTQYF. CDR3 in DNA: TGTGCCAGCAGTCGATTCCAGACCCAGTACTTC.